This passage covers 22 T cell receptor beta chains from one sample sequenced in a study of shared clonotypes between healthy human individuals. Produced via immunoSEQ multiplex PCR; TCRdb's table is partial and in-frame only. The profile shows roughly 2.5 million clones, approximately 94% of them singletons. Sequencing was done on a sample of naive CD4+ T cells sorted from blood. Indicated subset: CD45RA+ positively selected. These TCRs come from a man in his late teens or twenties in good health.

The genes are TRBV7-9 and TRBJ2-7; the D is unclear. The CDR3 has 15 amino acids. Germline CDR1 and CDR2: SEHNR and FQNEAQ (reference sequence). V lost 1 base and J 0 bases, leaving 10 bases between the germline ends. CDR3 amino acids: CASSLEPASSYEQYF. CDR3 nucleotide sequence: TGTGCCAGCAGCTTAGAGCCAGCTAGCTCCTACGAGCAGTACTTC.

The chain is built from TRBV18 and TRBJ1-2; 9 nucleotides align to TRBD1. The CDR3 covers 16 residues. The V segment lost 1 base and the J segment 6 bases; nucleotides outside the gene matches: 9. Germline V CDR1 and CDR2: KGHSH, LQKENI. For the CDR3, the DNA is TGTGCCAGCTCACCACGGATTTCCGACAGGGGGGATGGCTACACCTTC. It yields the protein CASSPRISDRGDGYTF.

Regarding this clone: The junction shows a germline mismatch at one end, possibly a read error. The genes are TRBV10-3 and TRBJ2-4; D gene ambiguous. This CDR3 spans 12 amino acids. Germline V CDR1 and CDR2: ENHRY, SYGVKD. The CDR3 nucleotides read TGTGCCATCAGTGAGGCCAAAAGCATTCAGTACTTC. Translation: CAISEAKSIQYF.

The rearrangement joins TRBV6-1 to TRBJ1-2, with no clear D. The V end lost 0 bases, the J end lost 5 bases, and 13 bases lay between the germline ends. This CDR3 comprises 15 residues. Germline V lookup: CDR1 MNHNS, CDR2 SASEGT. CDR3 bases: TGTGCCAGCAGTGAAGCCGCCGGCCTGACTTATGGCTACACCTTC. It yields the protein CASSEAAGLTYGYTF.

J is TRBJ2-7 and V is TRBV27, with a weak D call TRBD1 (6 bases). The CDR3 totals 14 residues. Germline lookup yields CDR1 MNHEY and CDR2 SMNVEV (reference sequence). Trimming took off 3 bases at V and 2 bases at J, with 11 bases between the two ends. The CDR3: CASSLKGETYEQYF. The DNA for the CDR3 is TGTGCCAGCAGTTTGAAGGGGGAAACCTACGAGCAGTACTTC.

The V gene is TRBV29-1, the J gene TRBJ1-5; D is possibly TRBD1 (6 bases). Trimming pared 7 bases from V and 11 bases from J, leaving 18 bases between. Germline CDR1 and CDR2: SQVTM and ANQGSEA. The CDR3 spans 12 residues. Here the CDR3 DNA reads TGCAGCGCCTCGATTGGGGACAAAGCCCAGCATTTT. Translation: CSASIGDKAQHF.

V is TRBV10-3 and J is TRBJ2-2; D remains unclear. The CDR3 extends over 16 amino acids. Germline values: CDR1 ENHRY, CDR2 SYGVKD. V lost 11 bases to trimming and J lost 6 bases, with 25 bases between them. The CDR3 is CAAAAGQGSSPGELFF. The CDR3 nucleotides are TGTGCCGCCGCGGCTGGGCAAGGATCAAGCCCCGGGGAGCTGTTTTTT.

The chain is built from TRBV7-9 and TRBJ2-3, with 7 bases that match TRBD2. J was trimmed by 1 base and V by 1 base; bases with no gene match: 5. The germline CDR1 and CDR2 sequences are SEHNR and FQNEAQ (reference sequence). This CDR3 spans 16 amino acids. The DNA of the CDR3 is TGTGCCAGCAGCTTAGGGCCTAGCGGACGCACAGATACGCAGTATTTT. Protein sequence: CASSLGPSGRTDTQYF.

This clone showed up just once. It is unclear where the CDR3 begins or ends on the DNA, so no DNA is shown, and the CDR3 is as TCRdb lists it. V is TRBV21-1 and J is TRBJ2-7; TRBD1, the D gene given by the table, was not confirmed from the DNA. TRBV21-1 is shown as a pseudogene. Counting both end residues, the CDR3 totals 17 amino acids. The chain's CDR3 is CASSKLQVGTGAYEQYF.

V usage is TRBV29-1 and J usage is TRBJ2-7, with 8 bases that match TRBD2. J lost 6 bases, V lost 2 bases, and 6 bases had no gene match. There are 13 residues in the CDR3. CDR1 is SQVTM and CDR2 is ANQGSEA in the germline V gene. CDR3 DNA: TGCAGCGTTGAAAGCGGGAGAGGCGGCGAGCAGTACTTC. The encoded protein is CSVESGRGGEQYF.

This CDR3 is CASGRDSNQPQHF. In nucleotides, the CDR3 is TGTGCCAGCGGGCGCGATAGCAATCAGCCCCAGCATTTT. The chain combines TRBV2 with TRBJ1-5; D is undetermined. The germline V and J ends were trimmed by 8 bases and 0 bases, with 8 bases remaining between them. The CDR3 totals 13 residues. Germline CDR1 reads SNHLY; CDR2 reads FYNNEI.

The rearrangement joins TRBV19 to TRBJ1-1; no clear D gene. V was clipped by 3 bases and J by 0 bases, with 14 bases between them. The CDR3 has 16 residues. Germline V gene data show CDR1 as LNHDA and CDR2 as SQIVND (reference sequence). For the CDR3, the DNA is TGTGCCAGTAGTATCAACACTCCAGGTATGAACACTGAAGCTTTCTTT. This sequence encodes CASSINTPGMNTEAFF.

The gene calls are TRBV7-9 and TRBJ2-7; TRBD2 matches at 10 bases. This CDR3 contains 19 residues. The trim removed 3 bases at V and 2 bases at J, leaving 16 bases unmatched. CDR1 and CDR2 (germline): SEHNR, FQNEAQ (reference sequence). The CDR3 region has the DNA TGTGCCAGCAGCTTGGGAACACCGGTAACTAGCGGGAAAACCTACGAGCAGTACTTC. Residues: CASSLGTPVTSGKTYEQYF.

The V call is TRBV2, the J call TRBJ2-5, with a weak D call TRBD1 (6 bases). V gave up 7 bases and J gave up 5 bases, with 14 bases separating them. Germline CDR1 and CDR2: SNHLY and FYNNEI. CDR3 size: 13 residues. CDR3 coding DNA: TGTGCCAGCAATCTTTGGACAGAGGAGACCCAGTACTTC. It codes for CASNLWTEETQYF.

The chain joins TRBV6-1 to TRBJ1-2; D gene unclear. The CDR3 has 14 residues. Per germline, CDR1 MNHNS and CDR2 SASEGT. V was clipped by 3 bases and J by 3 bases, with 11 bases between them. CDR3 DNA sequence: TGTGCCAGCAGTGAGGCTTCACGCCACTATGGCTACACCTTC. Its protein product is CASSEASRHYGYTF.

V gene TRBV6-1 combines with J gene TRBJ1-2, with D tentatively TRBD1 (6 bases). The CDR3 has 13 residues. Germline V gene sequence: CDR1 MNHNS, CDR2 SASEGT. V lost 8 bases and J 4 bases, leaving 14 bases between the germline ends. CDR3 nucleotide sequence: TGTGCCAGCGCCGGGGGGGCAGGCTATGGCTACACCTTC. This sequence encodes CASAGGAGYGYTF.

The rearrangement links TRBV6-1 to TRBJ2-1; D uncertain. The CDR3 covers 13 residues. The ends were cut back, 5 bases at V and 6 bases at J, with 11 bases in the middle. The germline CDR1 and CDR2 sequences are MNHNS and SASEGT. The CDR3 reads CASSWALLNEQFF. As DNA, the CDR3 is TGTGCCAGCAGTTGGGCCCTACTCAATGAGCAGTTCTTC.

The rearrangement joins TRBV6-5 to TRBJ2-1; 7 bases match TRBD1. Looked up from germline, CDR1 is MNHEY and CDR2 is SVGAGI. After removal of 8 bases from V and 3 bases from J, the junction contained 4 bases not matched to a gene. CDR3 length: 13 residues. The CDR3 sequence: CASRQGNYNEQFF. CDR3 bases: TGTGCCAGCCGACAGGGTAACTACAATGAGCAGTTCTTC.

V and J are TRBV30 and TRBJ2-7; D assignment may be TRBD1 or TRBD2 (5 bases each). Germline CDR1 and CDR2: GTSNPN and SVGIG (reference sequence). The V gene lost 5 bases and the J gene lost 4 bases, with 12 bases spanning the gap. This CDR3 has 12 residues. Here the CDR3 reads CAWGGTPYEQYF. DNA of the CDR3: TGTGCCTGGGGGGGTACCCCTTACGAGCAGTACTTC.

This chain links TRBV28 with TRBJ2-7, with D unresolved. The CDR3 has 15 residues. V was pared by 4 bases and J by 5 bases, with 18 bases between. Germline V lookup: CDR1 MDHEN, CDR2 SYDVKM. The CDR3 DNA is TGTGCCAGCAGTTCCCATGGGCCCAGGTCGGACGAGCAGTACTTC. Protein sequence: CASSSHGPRSDEQYF. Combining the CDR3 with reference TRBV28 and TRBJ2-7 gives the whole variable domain DVKVTQSSRYLVKRTGEKVFLECVQDMDHENMFWYRQDPGLGLRLIYFSYDVKMKEKGDIPEGYSVSREKKERFSLILESASTNQTSMYLCASSSHGPRSDEQYFGPGTRLTVT.

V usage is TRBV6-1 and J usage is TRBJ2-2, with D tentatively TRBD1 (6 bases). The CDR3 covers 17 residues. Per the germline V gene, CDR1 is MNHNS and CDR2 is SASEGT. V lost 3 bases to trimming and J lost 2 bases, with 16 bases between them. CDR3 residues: CASSDGWGHVNTGELFF. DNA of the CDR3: TGTGCCAGCAGTGATGGGTGGGGACACGTAAACACCGGGGAGCTGTTTTTT.

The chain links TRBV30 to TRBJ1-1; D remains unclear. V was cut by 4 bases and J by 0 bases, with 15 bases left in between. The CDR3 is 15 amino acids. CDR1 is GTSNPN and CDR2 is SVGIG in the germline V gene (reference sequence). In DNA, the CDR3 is TGTGCCTGGACAAGGGTTGAGCGCATGAACACTGAAGCTTTCTTT. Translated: CAWTRVERMNTEAFF.